One and the same sample provided the 21 T cell receptor beta chains below, sequenced in a study of blood T cell repertoires in COVID-19. The data were produced by immunoSEQ multiplex PCR, yet TCRdb's version contains in-frame clones alone and is incomplete. The table has 350,000 to 450,000 clones, about 85% seen once; the top ten hold roughly 3.7%. Source material: peripheral blood. The receptors were gathered from a young woman with acute or convalescent COVID-19.

DNA of the CDR3: TGTGCCAGCAGTTCCGGGGGGGAGGACCATTACGAGCAGTACTTC. It translates to CASSSGGEDHYEQYF. V gene TRBV11-2 combines with J gene TRBJ2-7, with 8 bases aligning to TRBD2. V shed 6 bases and J 4 bases; nucleotides not matched to a gene: 11. CDR1 and CDR2 (germline): SGHAT, FQNNGV. This CDR3 contains 15 residues.

This clone has a single count. The gene calls are TRBV4-1 and TRBJ2-5; 9 bases agree with TRBD1. Per the germline V gene, CDR1 is MGHRA and CDR2 is YSYEKL. This CDR3 region has 16 residues. Trimming at V came to 2 bases and at J to 4 bases, leaving 8 bases not matched to a gene. CDR3 nucleotides: TGCGCCAGCAGCCAATGGCCGGGACAGGGAGTAGAGACCCAGTACTTC. Residues: CASSQWPGQGVETQYF.

The rearrangement links TRBV12-3 or TRBV12-4 to TRBJ1-6; D unresolved. The CDR3 contains 13 residues. V lost 2 bases and J lost 7, with 6 bases in between. The CDR3 region has the DNA TGTGCCAGCAGTTTACAGAAAAATTCACCCCTCCACTTT. Protein: CASSLQKNSPLHF.

This clone was seen a few times. This rearrangement joins TRBV4-1 to TRBJ2-1; the match to TRBD2 covers 8 bases. Germline V gene data show CDR1 as MGHRA and CDR2 as YSYEKL. This CDR3 contains 16 residues. With V trimmed by 0 bases and J by 3 bases, 4 bases remained unmatched. As DNA, the CDR3 is TGCGCCAGCAGCCAAGAACAGCGGGAGAACTACAATGAGCAGTTCTTC. This translates into CASSQEQRENYNEQFF.

This sequence joins TRBV28 and TRBJ1-1, with a weak D call TRBD1 (6 bases). This CDR3 spans 14 amino acids. Germline CDR1 reads MDHEN; CDR2 reads SYDVKM. Trimming took off 7 bases at V and 0 bases at J, with 12 bases between the two ends. DNA of the CDR3: TGTGCCAGCAAGACAGGAGGCATGAACACTGAAGCTTTCTTT. Translating gives CASKTGGMNTEAFF.

The gene calls are TRBV7-3 and TRBJ2-2, with TRBD2 matching 7 bases. Germline V gene sequence: CDR1 SGHTA, CDR2 FQGTGA. This CDR3 is built from 15 residues. V lost 5 bases, J lost 0 bases, and 3 bases stayed unmatched. In nucleotides, the CDR3 is TGTGCCAGCAGCAAACTAGCGACGAACACCGGGGAGCTGTTTTTT. This encodes CASSKLATNTGELFF. Variable domain in full (rest from reference TRBV7-3 and TRBJ2-2): GAGVSQTPSNKVTEKGKYVELRCDPISGHTALYWYRQSLGQGPEFLIYFQGTGAADDSGLPNDRFFAVRPEGSVSTLKIQRTERGDSAVYLCASSKLATNTGELFFGEGSRLTVL.

The chain carries TRBV12-5 and TRBJ1-1; D gene ambiguous. Germline CDR1 and CDR2: LGHNT and FRNRAP. Between the trimmed V and J ends, which lost 4 bases and 1 base, there was a span of 7 bases. This CDR3 is 13 amino acids long. DNA for the CDR3: TGTGCTAGTGGTTATCCCGGGAACACTGAAGCTTTCTTT. Its translation: CASGYPGNTEAFF.

The rearrangement joins TRBV7-2 to TRBJ1-2, with D possibly TRBD1 on 6 matching bases. The CDR3 has 15 residues. Germline V CDR1 and CDR2: SGHTA, FQGNSA. V dropped 4 bases and J dropped 1 base, with 13 bases sitting between them. The CDR3 is CASSWGPGSNYGYTF. The CDR3 DNA reads as TGTGCCAGCAGCTGGGGGCCAGGGAGTAACTATGGCTACACCTTC.

This clone was counted a single time. The rearrangement uses TRBV6-5 and TRBJ1-2; 10 bases match TRBD1. V was clipped by 6 bases and J by 5 bases; unmatched bases: 9. Germline V lookup: CDR1 MNHEY, CDR2 SVGAGI. There are 15 residues in the CDR3. Written as DNA, the CDR3 is TGTGCCAGCAGCGAGGGACAGGGGTTTAAGTATGGCTACACCTTC. It translates to CASSEGQGFKYGYTF.

The chain combines TRBV7-9 with TRBJ2-7; 10 bases line up with TRBD1. CDR1 and CDR2 (germline): SEHNR, FQNEAQ (reference sequence). V lost 1 base, J lost 3 bases, and 9 bases stayed unmatched. This CDR3 is 17 amino acids long. The CDR3 DNA reads TGTGCCAGCAGCTTAGGCTGGGACAGGGGTCAGGGCTACGAGCAGTACTTC. Amino acid sequence: CASSLGWDRGQGYEQYF.

This rearrangement joins TRBV5-1 to TRBJ1-4, with TRBD1 as a possible D gene (5 bases). V was cut by 0 bases and J by 7 bases, with 19 bases left in between. Per the germline V gene, CDR1 is SGHRS and CDR2 is YFSETQ. The CDR3 spans 17 residues. The CDR3 region is CASSLGPEGGDGEKLFF. The CDR3 coding sequence is TGCGCCAGCAGCTTGGGCCCGGAGGGTGGGGACGGTGAAAAACTGTTTTTT. The full variable domain, its missing parts supplied by reference TRBV5-1 and TRBJ1-4, is KAGVTQTPRYLIKTRGQQVTLSCSPISGHRSVSWYQQTPGQGLQFLFEYFSETQRNKGNFPGRFSGRQFSNSRSEMNVSTLELGDSALYLCASSLGPEGGDGEKLFFGSGTQLSVL.

The chain is built from TRBV7-8 and TRBJ2-1; TRBD1 might be the D (6 bases). V lost 3 bases and J 8 bases, leaving 11 bases between the germline ends. CDR1 SGHVS and CDR2 FQNEAQ come from the germline V gene. CDR3 size: 13 residues. CDR3 nucleotide sequence: TGTGCCAGCAGCTTGGTACAGGGATATGAGCAGTTCTTC. Protein: CASSLVQGYEQFF. The full variable domain, in which reference TRBV7-8 and TRBJ2-1 provide the parts outside the CDR3, is GAGVSQSPRYKVAKRGQDVALRCDPISGHVSLFWYQQALGQGPEFLTYFQNEAQLDKSGLPSDRFFAERPEGSVSTLKIQRTQQEDSAVYLCASSLVQGYEQFFGPGTRLTVL.

This CDR3 reads CASSFLRGATLSYEQYF. CDR3 nucleotide sequence: TGTGCCAGCAGTTTCCTCCGTGGAGCGACTCTTTCCTACGAGCAGTACTTC. The chain carries TRBV27 and TRBJ2-7; no reliable D call. The V end lost 3 bases, the J end lost 1 base, and 19 bases lay between the germline ends. This CDR3 comprises 17 residues. Germline-derived CDR1 and CDR2 are MNHEY and SMNVEV (reference sequence).

This chain connects TRBV29-1 to TRBJ1-4; no reliable D call. The V gene's germline CDR1 is SQVTM and CDR2 ANQGSEA. Trimming removed 5 bases from V and 5 bases from J, with 15 bases in between. This CDR3 is built from 14 residues. CDR3 in amino acids: CSVPSPGRNEKLFF. CDR3 nucleotide sequence: TGCAGCGTTCCTTCACCGGGAAGGAATGAAAAACTGTTTTTT. The whole variable domain, filled in from reference TRBV29-1 and TRBJ1-4, reads SAVISQKPSRDICQRGTSLTIQCQVDSQVTMMFWYRQQPGQSLTLIATANQGSEATYESGFVIDKFPISRPNLTFSTLTVSNMSPEDSSIYLCSVPSPGRNEKLFFGSGTQLSVL.

The chain is built from TRBV30 and TRBJ2-7; a weak D match, TRBD1 (5 bases). With 1 base removed from V and 3 bases from J, the gap between germline ends came to 10 bases. Germline V gives CDR1 GTSNPN, CDR2 SVGIG (reference sequence). CDR3 length: 13 amino acids. The CDR3 loop is CAWSGTRRYEQYF. The CDR3 nucleotides read TGTGCCTGGAGTGGGACAAGACGCTACGAGCAGTACTTC.

J is TRBJ1-6 and V is TRBV6-2 or TRBV6-3, with 7 nucleotides matching TRBD1. The V gene's germline CDR1 is MNHEY and CDR2 SVGEGT. The ends lost 6 bases at V and 2 bases at J; junction bases unmatched: 10. The CDR3 totals 17 residues. The CDR3 DNA is TGTGCCAGCAGCGACAGGGTTTCGGGGACCTATAATTCACCCCTCCACTTT. This sequence encodes CASSDRVSGTYNSPLHF.

The V gene is TRBV7-8, the J gene TRBJ1-1; no clear D. Germline CDR1 is SGHVS and CDR2 is FQNEAQ. V shed 1 base and J shed 5 bases, with 8 bases lying between them. The CDR3 has 13 amino acids. The chain's CDR3 is CASSLVLRTEAFF. Here the CDR3 DNA reads TGTGCCAGCAGCTTAGTCCTCCGTACTGAAGCTTTCTTT.

The V gene is TRBV4-2, the J gene TRBJ1-1; 7 nucleotides align to TRBD1. Germline lookup yields CDR1 LGHNA and CDR2 YNFKEQ. The junction had 9 bases not matched to a gene; V was cut back by 1 base and J by 4 bases. The CDR3 sequence is 16 residues long. The CDR3 bases are TGTGCCAGCAGCCAAGGTTCCGAGGGGGCGAGCACTGAAGCTTTCTTT. This codes for CASSQGSEGASTEAFF.

The chain employs TRBV19 and TRBJ1-2, with 7 nucleotides matching TRBD1. Unmatched junction bases numbered 6, after V lost 4 bases and J lost 1 base. The germline gives CDR1 LNHDA, CDR2 SQIVND (reference sequence). The CDR3 length is 15 residues. The CDR3 region is CASSTGTDINYGYTF. The CDR3 region has the DNA TGTGCCAGTAGTACCGGGACAGACATTAACTATGGCTACACCTTC.

The rearrangement joins TRBV6-1 to TRBJ1-1, with D uncertain. The CDR3 covers 13 residues. Between the trimmed V and J ends, which lost 0 bases and 4 bases, there was a span of 6 bases. Germline CDR1 and CDR2: MNHNS and SASEGT. CDR3 nucleotides: TGTGCCAGCAGTGAAGCAGAAGCCACTGAAGCTTTCTTT. It encodes CASSEAEATEAFF.

The genes are TRBV7-9 and TRBJ1-5; D may be TRBD1 (5 bases). V was cut by 8 bases and J by 5 bases, with 16 bases left in between. The CDR3 covers 14 residues. Germline assignment: CDR1 SEHNR and CDR2 FQNEAQ (reference sequence). In DNA form, the CDR3 reads TGTGCCAGCGCTCAGGGTATCGGGCATCAGCCCCAGCATTTT. This codes for CASAQGIGHQPQHF.